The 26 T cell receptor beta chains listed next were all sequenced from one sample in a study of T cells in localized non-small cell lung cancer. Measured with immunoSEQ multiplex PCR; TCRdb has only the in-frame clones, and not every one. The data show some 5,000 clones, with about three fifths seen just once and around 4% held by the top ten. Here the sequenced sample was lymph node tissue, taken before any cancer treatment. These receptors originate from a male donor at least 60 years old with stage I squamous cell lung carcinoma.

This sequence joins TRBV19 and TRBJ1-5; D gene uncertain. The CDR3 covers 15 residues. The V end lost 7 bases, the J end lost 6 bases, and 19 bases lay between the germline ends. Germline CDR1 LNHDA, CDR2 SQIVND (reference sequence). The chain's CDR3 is CASTALIDWGQPQHF. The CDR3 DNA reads TGTGCCAGTACCGCCCTAATAGACTGGGGTCAGCCCCAGCATTTT.

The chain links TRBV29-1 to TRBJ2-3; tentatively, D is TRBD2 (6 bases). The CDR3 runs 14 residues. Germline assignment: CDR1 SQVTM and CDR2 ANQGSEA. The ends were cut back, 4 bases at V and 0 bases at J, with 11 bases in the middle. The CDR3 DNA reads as TGCAGCGTTGGGTTAGCGGCAAGCACAGATACGCAGTATTTT. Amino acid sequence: CSVGLAASTDTQYF.

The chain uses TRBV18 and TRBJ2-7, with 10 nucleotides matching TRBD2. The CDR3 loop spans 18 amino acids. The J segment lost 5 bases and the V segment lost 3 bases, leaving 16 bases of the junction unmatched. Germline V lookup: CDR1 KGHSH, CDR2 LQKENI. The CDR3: CASSPNAGLAGDGDEQYF. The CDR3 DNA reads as TGTGCCAGCTCACCTAACGCAGGCCTAGCGGGAGATGGGGACGAGCAGTACTTC.

Here the CDR3 reads CATSTGDTEAFF. The CDR3 DNA is TGTGCCACCAGCACGGGGGACACTGAAGCTTTCTTT. The genes are TRBV6-8 and TRBJ1-1, with TRBD1 as a possible D gene (5 bases). The V gene's germline CDR1 is MNHGY and CDR2 SAAAGT. The CDR3 is 12 amino acids. V was shortened by 10 bases and J by 3 bases, with 12 bases between the two germline ends.

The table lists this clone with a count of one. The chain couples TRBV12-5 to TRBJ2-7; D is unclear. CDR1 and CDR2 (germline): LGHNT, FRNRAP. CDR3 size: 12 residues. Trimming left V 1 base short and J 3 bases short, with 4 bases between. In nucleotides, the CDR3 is TGTGCTAGTGGTTTGGGAGTCTACGAGCAGTACTTC. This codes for CASGLGVYEQYF.

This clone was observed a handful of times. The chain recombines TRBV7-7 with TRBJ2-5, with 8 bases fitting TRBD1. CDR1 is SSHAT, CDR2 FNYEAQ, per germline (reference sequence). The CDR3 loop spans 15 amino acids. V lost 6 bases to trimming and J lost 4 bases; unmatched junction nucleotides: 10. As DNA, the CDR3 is TGTGCCAGCAGGCAGACAGGGGTCCCAGGAGAGACCCAGTACTTC. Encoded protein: CASRQTGVPGETQYF.

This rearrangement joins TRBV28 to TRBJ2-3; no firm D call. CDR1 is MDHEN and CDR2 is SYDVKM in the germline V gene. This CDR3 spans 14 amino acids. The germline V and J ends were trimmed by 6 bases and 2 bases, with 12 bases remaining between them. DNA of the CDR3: TGTGCCAGCAGCCTCCTCCCCCCCACAGATACGCAGTATTTT. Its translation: CASSLLPPTDTQYF. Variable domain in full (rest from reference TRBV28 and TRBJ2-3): DVKVTQSSRYLVKRTGEKVFLECVQDMDHENMFWYRQDPGLGLRLIYFSYDVKMKEKGDIPEGYSVSREKKERFSLILESASTNQTSMYLCASSLLPPTDTQYFGPGTRLTVL.

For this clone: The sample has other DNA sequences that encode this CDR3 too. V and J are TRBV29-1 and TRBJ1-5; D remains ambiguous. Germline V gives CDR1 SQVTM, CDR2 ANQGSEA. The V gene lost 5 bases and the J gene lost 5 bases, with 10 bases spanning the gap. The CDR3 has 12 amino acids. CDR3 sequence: CSVRDTDQPQHF. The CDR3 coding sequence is TGCAGCGTTAGAGACACAGATCAGCCCCAGCATTTT.

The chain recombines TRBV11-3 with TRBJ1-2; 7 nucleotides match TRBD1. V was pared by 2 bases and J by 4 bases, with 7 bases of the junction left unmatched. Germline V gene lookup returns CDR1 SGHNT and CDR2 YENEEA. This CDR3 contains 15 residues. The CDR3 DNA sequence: TGTGCCAGCAGCTTATTAGGGGGCGCGAGCTATGGCTACACCTTC. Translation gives CASSLLGGASYGYTF.

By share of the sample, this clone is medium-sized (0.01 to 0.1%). The DNA for the CDR3 is TGCGCCAGCAGCCAAGATTCCGATCCGAAACCTGGGGGATCCTACGAGCAGTACTTC. Translating it yields CASSQDSDPKPGGSYEQYF. V gene TRBV23-1 combines with J gene TRBJ2-7; the D gene could be TRBD1 or TRBD2 (5 bases each). TRBV23-1 is known as an ORF, though its function is uncertain. Trimming stripped 6 bases from V and 1 base from J, with 28 bases between. The CDR3 totals 19 residues.

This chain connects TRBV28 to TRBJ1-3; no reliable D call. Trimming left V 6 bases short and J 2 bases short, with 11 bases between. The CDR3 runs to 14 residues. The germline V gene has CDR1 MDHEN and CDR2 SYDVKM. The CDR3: CASSPIGAGNTIYF. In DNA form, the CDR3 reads TGTGCCAGCAGCCCGATTGGGGCTGGAAACACCATATATTTT.

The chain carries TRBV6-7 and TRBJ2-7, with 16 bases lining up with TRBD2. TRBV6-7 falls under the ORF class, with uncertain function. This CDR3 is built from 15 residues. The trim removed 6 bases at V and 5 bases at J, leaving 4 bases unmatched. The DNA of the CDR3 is TGTGCCAGCAGATCCGGGACTAGCGGGAGGGACGAGCAGTACTTC. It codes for CASRSGTSGRDEQYF.

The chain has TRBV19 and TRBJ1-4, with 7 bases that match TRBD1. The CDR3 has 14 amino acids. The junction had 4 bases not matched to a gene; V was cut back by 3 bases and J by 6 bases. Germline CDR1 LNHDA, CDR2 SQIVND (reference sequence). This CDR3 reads CASSIAGGDEKLFF. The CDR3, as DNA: TGTGCCAGTAGTATTGCAGGGGGAGATGAAAAACTGTTTTTT.

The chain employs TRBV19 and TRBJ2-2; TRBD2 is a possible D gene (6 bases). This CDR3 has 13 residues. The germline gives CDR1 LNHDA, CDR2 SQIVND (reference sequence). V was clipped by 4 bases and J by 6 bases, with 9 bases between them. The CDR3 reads CASSRWGAGELFF. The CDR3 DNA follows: TGTGCCAGTAGTAGGTGGGGGGCCGGGGAGCTGTTTTTT.

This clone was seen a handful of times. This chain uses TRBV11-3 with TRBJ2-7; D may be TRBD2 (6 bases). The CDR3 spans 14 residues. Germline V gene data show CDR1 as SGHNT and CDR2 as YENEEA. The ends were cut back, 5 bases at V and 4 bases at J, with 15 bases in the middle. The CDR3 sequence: CASSPQGLLYEQYF. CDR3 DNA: TGTGCCAGCAGCCCCCAGGGACTGCTTTACGAGCAGTACTTC.

The CDR3 nucleotides are TGTGCCAGCAGCTTTAGCGGGAGCTCCTACAATGAGCAGTTCTTC. Its protein product is CASSFSGSSYNEQFF. The chain is built from TRBV11-3 and TRBJ2-1; 9 bases map to TRBD2. After removal of 3 bases from V and 0 bases from J, the junction contained 0 bases not matched to a gene. The CDR3 loop spans 15 amino acids. Germline V gene sequence: CDR1 SGHNT, CDR2 YENEEA.

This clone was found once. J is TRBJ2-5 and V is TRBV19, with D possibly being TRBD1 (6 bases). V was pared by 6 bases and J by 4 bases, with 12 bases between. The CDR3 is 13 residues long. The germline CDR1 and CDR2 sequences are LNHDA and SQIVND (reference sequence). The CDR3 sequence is CASSSPGAETQYF. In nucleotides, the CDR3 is TGTGCCAGTAGCAGTCCAGGGGCAGAGACCCAGTACTTC.

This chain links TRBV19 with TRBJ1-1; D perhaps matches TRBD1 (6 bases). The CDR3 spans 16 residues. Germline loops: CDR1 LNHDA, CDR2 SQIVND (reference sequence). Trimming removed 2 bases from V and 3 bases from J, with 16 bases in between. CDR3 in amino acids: CASSILGHPRDTEAFF. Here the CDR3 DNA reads TGTGCCAGTAGTATATTGGGACACCCAAGGGACACTGAAGCTTTCTTT. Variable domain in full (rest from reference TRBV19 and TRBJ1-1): DGGITQSPKYLFRKEGQNVTLSCEQNLNHDAMYWYRQDPGQGLRLIYYSQIVNDFQKGDIAEGYSVSREKKESFPLTVTSAQKNPTAFYLCASSILGHPRDTEAFFGQGTRLTVV.

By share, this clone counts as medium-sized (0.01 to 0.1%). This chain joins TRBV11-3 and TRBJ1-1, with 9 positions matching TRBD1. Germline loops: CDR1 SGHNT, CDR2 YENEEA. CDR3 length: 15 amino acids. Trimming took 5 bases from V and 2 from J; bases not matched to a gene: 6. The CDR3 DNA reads TGTGCCAGCAGCGGGGGGACAGGGATAAACACTGAAGCTTTCTTT. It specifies CASSGGTGINTEAFF.

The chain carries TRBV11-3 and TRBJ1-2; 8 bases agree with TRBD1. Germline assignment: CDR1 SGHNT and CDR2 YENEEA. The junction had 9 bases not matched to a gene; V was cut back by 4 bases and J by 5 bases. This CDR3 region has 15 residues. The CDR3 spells CASSSGQGRPYGYTF. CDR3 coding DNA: TGTGCCAGCAGCTCCGGACAGGGACGGCCTTATGGCTACACCTTC. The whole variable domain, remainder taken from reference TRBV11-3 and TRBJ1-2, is EAGVVQSPRYKIIEKKQPVAFWCNPISGHNTLYWYLQNLGQGPELLIRYENEEAVDDSQLPKDRFSAERLKGVDSTLKIQPAELGDSAVYLCASSSGQGRPYGYTFGSGTRLTVV.

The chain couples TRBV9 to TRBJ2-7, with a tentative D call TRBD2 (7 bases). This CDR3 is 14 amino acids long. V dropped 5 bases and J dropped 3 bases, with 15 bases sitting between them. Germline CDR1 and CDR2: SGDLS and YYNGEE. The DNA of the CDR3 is TGTGCCAGCAGACTCGGGGAGGGGGACTACGAGCAGTACTTC. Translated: CASRLGEGDYEQYF.

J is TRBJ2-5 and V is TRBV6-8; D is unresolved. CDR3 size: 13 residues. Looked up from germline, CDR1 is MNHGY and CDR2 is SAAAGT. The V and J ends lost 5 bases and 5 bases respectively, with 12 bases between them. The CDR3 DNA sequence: TGTGCCAGCAGTGACTGGTCGTCGGAGACCCAGTACTTC. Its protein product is CASSDWSSETQYF.

Here the CDR3 reads CASSLTGPDTQYF. The CDR3 coding sequence is TGTGCCAGCAGCTTAACTGGTCCAGATACGCAGTATTTT. The chain couples TRBV7-4 to TRBJ2-3; D unclear. The CDR3 extends over 13 amino acids. V lost 2 bases and J 4 bases, leaving 7 bases between the germline ends. CDR1 and CDR2 (germline): SGHVT, SQSDAQ.

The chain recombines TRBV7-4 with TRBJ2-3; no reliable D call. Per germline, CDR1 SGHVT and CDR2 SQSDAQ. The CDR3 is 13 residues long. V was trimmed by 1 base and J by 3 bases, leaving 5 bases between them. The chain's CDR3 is CASSLVRTDTQYF. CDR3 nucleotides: TGTGCCAGCAGCTTAGTACGTACAGATACGCAGTATTTT.

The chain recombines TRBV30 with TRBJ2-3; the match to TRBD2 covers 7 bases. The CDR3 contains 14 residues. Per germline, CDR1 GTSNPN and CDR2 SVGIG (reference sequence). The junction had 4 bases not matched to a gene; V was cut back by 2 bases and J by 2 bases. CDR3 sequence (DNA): TGTGCCTGGAGTTTGGGAGGGGACACAGATACGCAGTATTTT. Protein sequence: CAWSLGGDTDTQYF.

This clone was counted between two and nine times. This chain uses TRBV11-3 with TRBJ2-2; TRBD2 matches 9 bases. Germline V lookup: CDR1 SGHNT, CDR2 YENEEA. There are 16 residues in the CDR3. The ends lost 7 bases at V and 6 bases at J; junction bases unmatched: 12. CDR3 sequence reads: CASTLEKAGGPGELFF. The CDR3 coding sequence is TGTGCCAGCACCCTCGAGAAAGCGGGAGGTCCCGGGGAGCTGTTTTTT.